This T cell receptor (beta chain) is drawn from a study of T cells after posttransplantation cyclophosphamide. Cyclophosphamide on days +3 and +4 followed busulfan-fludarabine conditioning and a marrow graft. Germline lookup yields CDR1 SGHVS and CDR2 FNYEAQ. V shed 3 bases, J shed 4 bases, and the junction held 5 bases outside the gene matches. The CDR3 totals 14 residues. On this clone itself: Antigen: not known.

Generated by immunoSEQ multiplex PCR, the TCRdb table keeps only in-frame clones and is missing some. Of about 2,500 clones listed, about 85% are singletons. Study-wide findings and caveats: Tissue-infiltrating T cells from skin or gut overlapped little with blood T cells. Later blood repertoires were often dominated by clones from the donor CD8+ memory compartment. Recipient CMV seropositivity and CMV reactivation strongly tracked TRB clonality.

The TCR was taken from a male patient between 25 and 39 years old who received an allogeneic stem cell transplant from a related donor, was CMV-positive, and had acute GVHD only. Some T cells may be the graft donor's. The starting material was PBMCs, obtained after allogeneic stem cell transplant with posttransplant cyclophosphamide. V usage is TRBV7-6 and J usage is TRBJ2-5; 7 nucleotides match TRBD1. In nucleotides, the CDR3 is TGTGCCAGCAGCTTTAGGGGGCCTCGAGAGACCCAGTACTTC. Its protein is CASSFRGPRETQYF.